A selection of T cell receptor beta chains follows, all from one sample in a study of cytomegalovirus exposure and HLA in healthy donors. Here immunoSEQ multiplex PCR was the method, and the copy in TCRdb shows in-frame clones only, minus some. Of roughly 140,000 clones listed, roughly 86% are singletons. The sample was PBMCs. Receptors originate from a man younger than 35 in good health and CMV-seropositive. The conserved cysteine and the conserved F or W are not part of the CDR3 here. The order of the fields is CDR3 protein, CDR3 length, V gene, J gene.

CDR3aa: ASSSREPGLRIYTQY
len: 15
v_gene: TRBV2
j_gene: TRBJ2-3

CDR3aa: ASRMGQGPNYGYT
len: 13
v_gene: TRBV2
j_gene: TRBJ1-2

CDR3aa: ASRPTDRDAYEQY
len: 13
v_gene: TRBV27
j_gene: TRBJ2-7

CDR3aa: ASSPGRADSEQF
len: 12
v_gene: TRBV2
j_gene: TRBJ2-1

CDR3aa: ASSYSGTSNGEQY
len: 13
v_gene: TRBV6-6
j_gene: TRBJ2-7

CDR3aa: ASSLAGADTQY
len: 11
v_gene: TRBV2
j_gene: TRBJ2-3

CDR3aa: ASSQDNRGGTEAF
len: 13
v_gene: TRBV4-1
j_gene: TRBJ1-1

CDR3aa: ASSPPTSTYEQY
len: 12
v_gene: TRBV11-2
j_gene: TRBJ2-7

CDR3aa: ATVAGGHTGELF
len: 12
v_gene: TRBV10-3
j_gene: TRBJ2-2

CDR3aa: AWSVQGDQPQH
len: 11
v_gene: TRBV30
j_gene: TRBJ1-5